A selection of T cell receptor beta chains follows, all from one sample in a study of blood T cell repertoires in COVID-19. Measured with immunoSEQ multiplex PCR; TCRdb has only the in-frame clones, and not every one. The sample has approximately 140,000 clones, 88% seen once; the top ten hold about 2%. Specimen: peripheral blood. Receptors were obtained from a human donor in a cohort sampled during active COVID-19. The CDR3 runs from the conserved cysteine through the conserved F or W. D genes are given only for firm matches. The size of a clone is reported for some rows only, either as once, few or many, or as a class for expanded clones.

J gene,D gene,clone size,V gene,CDR3 protein,CDR3 DNA
TRBJ2-3,-,-,TRBV6-5,CASSYSGGPRTDTQYF,TGTGCCAGCAGTTACTCGGGGGGGCCCCGCACAGATACGCAGTATTTT
TRBJ2-5,TRBD1,-,TRBV18,CASSPRQGTEETQYF,TGTGCCAGCTCACCACGACAGGGAACAGAAGAGACCCAGTACTTC
TRBJ2-7,-,few,TRBV5-4,CASRVFGRSGEQYF,TGTGCCAGCAGGGTGTTTGGGAGATCTGGGGAGCAGTACTTC
TRBJ2-2,TRBD1,-,TRBV6-5,CASSPDRGAGELFF,TGTGCCAGCAGTCCCGACAGGGGCGCGGGGGAGCTGTTTTTT
TRBJ2-7,-,-,TRBV29-1,CSVQGDAYEQYF,TGCAGCGTTCAGGGCGACGCCTACGAGCAGTACTTC
TRBJ2-1,TRBD2,-,TRBV9,CASSVEGLALGEQFF,TGTGCCAGCAGCGTAGAGGGACTAGCCTTAGGGGAGCAGTTCTTC
TRBJ2-2,-,-,TRBV7-8,CASSLGSFGELFF,TGTGCCAGCAGCTTAGGAAGCTTCGGGGAGCTGTTTTTT
TRBJ1-1,-,-,TRBV7-3,CASSFGGDTEAFF,TGTGCCAGCAGCTTCGGAGGGGACACTGAAGCTTTCTTT
TRBJ2-1,-,-,TRBV24-1,CATRADSDEQFF,TGTGCCACGAGAGCGGATAGTGATGAGCAGTTCTTC
TRBJ1-1,-,-,TRBV28,CASSFADRLVNKEAFF,TGTGCCAGCAGTTTTGCGGACAGACTCGTGAACAAGGAAGCTTTCTTT